Below are 3 T cell receptor beta chains sequenced from a single sample in a study of beta chain features in type 1 diabetes. cDNA synthesis used the whole RNA isolate, giving expressed TCRB sequences. Only in-frame clones appear in the TCRdb table, and some are missing; sequencing was by immunoSEQ multiplex PCR. The sample carries about 220,000 clones, roughly a tenth recorded once. What was sequenced was central memory CD4+ T cells from blood. The source of these receptors is a man aged 18 to 29 in good health.

The sample holds many counts of this clone. The sample holds other DNA sequences that translate to the same CDR3. The chain carries TRBV25-1 and TRBJ2-2; D not certain. The V and J ends lost 1 base and 3 bases respectively, with 6 bases between them. Germline-derived CDR1 and CDR2 are MGHDK and SYGVNS. The CDR3 spans 14 residues. This CDR3 is CASSESAYTGELFF. The CDR3 DNA is TGTGCCAGCAGTGAATCGGCTTACACCGGGGAGCTGTTTTTT. Filled out from reference TRBV25-1 and TRBJ2-2, the complete variable domain reads EADIYQTPRYLVIGTGKKITLECSQTMGHDKMYWYQQDPGMELHLIHYSYGVNSTEKGDLSSESTVSRIRTEHFPLTLESARPSHTSQYLCASSESAYTGELFFGEGSRLTVL.

There are a few counts of this clone. This sequence joins TRBV5-1 and TRBJ1-4, with 9 positions matching TRBD1. With V trimmed by 3 bases and J by 7 bases, 7 bases remained unmatched. The germline V gene encodes CDR1 SGHRS and CDR2 YFSETQ. The CDR3 is 15 residues long. CDR3 amino acids: CASSWKTGGVEKLFF. The CDR3 nucleotides read TGCGCCAGCAGCTGGAAAACAGGGGGCGTTGAAAAACTGTTTTTT. Variable domain in full (rest from reference TRBV5-1 and TRBJ1-4): KAGVTQTPRYLIKTRGQQVTLSCSPISGHRSVSWYQQTPGQGLQFLFEYFSETQRNKGNFPGRFSGRQFSNSRSEMNVSTLELGDSALYLCASSWKTGGVEKLFFGSGTQLSVL.

The chain links TRBV2 to TRBJ2-3, with D maybe TRBD1 (5 bases). The length of the CDR3 is 12 residues. With 7 bases removed from V and 2 bases from J, the gap between germline ends came to 7 bases. Germline CDR1 is SNHLY and CDR2 is FYNNEI. DNA of the CDR3: TGTGCCAGCAAGACAGACACAGATACGCAGTATTTT. It yields the protein CASKTDTDTQYF.